This is a list of T cell receptor beta chains from one sample in a study of Ad26.COV2.S vaccination and SARS-CoV-2 variants. This table comes from immunoSEQ multiplex PCR, and its TCRdb copy is limited to in-frame clones, with some not included. Among roughly 320,000 clones, 80% to 90% were seen once, and the ten largest hold around 3.6%. The sequenced sample was peripheral blood, obtained in a trial of Ad26.COV2.S vaccine versus placebo. The receptors were gathered from a person between 18 and 60 years old who received the Ad26.COV2.S COVID-19 vaccine or a placebo. Both conserved end residues are part of each CDR3. The D gene is left open where the match is weak. Size tells how often a clone was seen (once, few, many) or the class of an expanded clone, and some rows leave it out.

d_call clone_size j_call v_call cdr3_aa cdr3_nt
NA NA TRBJ2-6 TRBV15 CATSWGAALSGANVLTF TGTGCCACGAGCTGGGGGGCGGCCCTCTCTGGGGCCAACGTCCTGACTTTC
NA NA TRBJ2-7 TRBV18 CASSLTHYEQYF TGTGCCAGCTCACTAACACACTACGAGCAGTACTTC
NA NA TRBJ1-1 TRBV4-2 CASSNGGMNTEAFF TGTGCCAGCAGCAACGGGGGTATGAACACTGAAGCTTTCTTT
TRBD1 few TRBJ1-6 TRBV10-3 CAISEGQGDSPLHF TGTGCCATCAGTGAAGGACAGGGAGATTCACCCCTCCACTTT
TRBD1 few TRBJ2-7 TRBV12-5 CASGLGQGHYEQYF TGTGCTAGTGGTTTGGGACAGGGTCACTACGAGCAGTACTTC
TRBD1 NA TRBJ2-7 TRBV12-5 CASGRRDRATYEQYF TGTGCTAGTGGTCGCCGGGACAGGGCTACCTACGAGCAGTACTTC
NA few TRBJ1-3 TRBV15 CATTQGYSGNTIYF TGTGCCACCACACAGGGTTACTCTGGAAACACCATATATTTT
TRBD1 many TRBJ2-3 TRBV7-9 CASNQDRESTDTQYF TGTGCCAGCAACCAGGACAGGGAGAGCACAGATACGCAGTATTTT
TRBD1 few TRBJ1-6 TRBV2 CASRDRGSYNSPLHF TGTGCCAGCAGGGACAGGGGGTCCTATAATTCACCCCTCCACTTT
TRBD2 NA TRBJ2-3 TRBV9 CASSVEGLAGTDTQYF TGTGCCAGCAGCGTCGAGGGACTAGCGGGGACAGATACGCAGTATTTT
NA once TRBJ1-1 TRBV30 CAWGGPATEAFF TGTGCCTGGGGAGGGCCAGCAACTGAAGCTTTCTTT
NA NA TRBJ2-5 TRBV2 CASTRIAGQETQYF TGTGCCAGCACCCGAATCGCGGGACAAGAGACCCAGTACTTC
NA NA TRBJ1-6 TRBV19 CASNAGTNSPLHF TGTGCCAGTAACGCAGGGACGAATTCACCCCTCCACTTT
NA NA TRBJ1-1 TRBV5-1 CASSVEVKGNTEAFF TGCGCCAGCAGCGTCGAAGTGAAGGGGAACACTGAAGCTTTCTTT
NA NA TRBJ2-2 TRBV5-1 CASSPGAGELFF TGCGCCAGCAGCCCAGGGGCCGGGGAGCTGTTTTTT
NA NA TRBJ2-5 TRBV9 CASSAMRGYQETQYF TGTGCCAGCAGCGCAATGCGGGGCTACCAAGAGACCCAGTACTTC
NA NA TRBJ2-3 TRBV7-6 CASSLAAVSTDTQYF TGTGCCAGCAGCTTAGCGGCAGTTAGCACAGATACGCAGTATTTT
NA NA TRBJ1-6 TRBV15 CATSRDLTAGQGNSPLHF TGTGCCACCAGCAGAGACCTAACGGCAGGGCAGGGTAATTCACCCCTCCACTTT
NA NA TRBJ1-2 TRBV30 CAWAGTYGYTF TGTGCCTGGGCGGGTACCTATGGCTACACCTTC
NA NA TRBJ2-3 TRBV7-9 CASLWQGTDTQYF TGTGCCAGCTTATGGCAGGGCACAGATACGCAGTATTTT
TRBD1 NA TRBJ1-4 TRBV5-1 CASSLTGTVKNEKLFF TGCGCCAGCAGCTTGACCGGGACAGTCAAGAATGAAAAACTGTTTTTT
TRBD1 once TRBJ2-7 TRBV6-5 CASSYKGGWDEQYF TGTGCCAGCAGTTACAAAGGGGGCTGGGACGAGCAGTACTTC
NA NA TRBJ1-6 TRBV6-5 CASSYPDWGSPLHF TGTGCCAGCAGTTACCCGGACTGGGGTTCACCCCTCCACTTT
NA NA TRBJ2-1 TRBV6-6 CASSYGRGSYNEQFF TGTGCCAGCAGTTACGGCAGGGGCTCCTACAATGAGCAGTTCTTC
NA NA TRBJ1-1 TRBV18 CASSPGAKGTEAFF TGTGCCAGCTCACCAGGGGCAAAAGGGACTGAAGCTTTCTTT
NA NA TRBJ2-7 TRBV11-2 CASSLASVEQYF TGTGCCAGCAGCTTAGCGAGTGTTGAGCAGTACTTC
TRBD1 few TRBJ1-5 TRBV19 CASSTTRQGGGEPQHF TGTGCCAGTAGTACCACCAGACAGGGGGGAGGGGAGCCCCAGCATTTT
TRBD1 NA TRBJ1-1 TRBV5-1 CASSIRDRGLLNTEAFF TGCGCCAGCAGCATCCGGGACAGGGGGCTATTGAACACTGAAGCTTTCTTT
NA many TRBJ2-5 TRBV18 CASSLLRGGSQETQYF TGTGCCAGCTCACTCCTCAGGGGGGGAAGTCAAGAGACCCAGTACTTC
NA NA TRBJ1-6 TRBV11-2 CASSQGRGVAPLHF TGTGCCAGCAGCCAAGGCAGGGGTGTGGCACCCCTCCACTTT
TRBD1 once TRBJ1-2 TRBV6-5 CASRVMGTGHGYTF TGTGCCAGCAGAGTAATGGGGACAGGACATGGCTACACCTTC
TRBD2 NA TRBJ2-7 TRBV9 CASSPWPSGGYEQYF TGTGCCAGCAGCCCGTGGCCTAGCGGGGGCTACGAGCAGTACTTC
NA NA TRBJ2-7 TRBV5-1 CASSSTQGSYEQYF TGCGCCAGCAGCTCAACTCAGGGCTCCTACGAGCAGTACTTC
NA NA TRBJ1-1 TRBV29-1 CSGSGMNTEAFF TGCAGCGGAAGTGGAATGAACACTGAAGCTTTCTTT
NA NA TRBJ1-6 TRBV10-3 CAISQGNNSPLHF TGTGCCATCAGTCAGGGAAATAATTCACCCCTCCACTTT
NA NA TRBJ2-7 TRBV19 CASRFDRLQSYEQYF TGTGCCAGTCGCTTTGACAGGCTCCAATCCTACGAGCAGTACTTC
NA NA TRBJ2-3 TRBV10-3 CAISTPPHTDTQYF TGTGCCATCAGTACACCACCCCACACAGATACGCAGTATTTT
NA NA TRBJ1-5 TRBV11-2 CASSLLRWEPQHF TGTGCCAGCAGCTTACTCCGGTGGGAGCCCCAGCATTTT
NA NA TRBJ1-1 TRBV10-3 CAISERNSGLGTEAFF TGTGCCATCAGTGAGAGAAACTCGGGCCTGGGCACTGAAGCTTTCTTT
NA NA TRBJ1-1 TRBV6-1 CASSELKGATEAFF TGTGCCAGCAGTGAATTGAAGGGAGCCACTGAAGCTTTCTTT
NA NA TRBJ1-5 TRBV3-1/TRBV3-2 CASSQGRTGYSNQPQHF TGTGCCAGCAGCCAAGGGAGGACGGGCTATAGCAATCAGCCCCAGCATTTT
NA NA TRBJ2-7 TRBV7-9 CASSSRGAYYEQYF TGTGCCAGCAGCTCCCGTGGAGCCTACTACGAGCAGTACTTC
NA NA TRBJ2-7 TRBV29-1 CSVEGVTYEQYF TGCAGCGTTGAAGGGGTGACCTACGAGCAGTACTTC
NA NA TRBJ2-1 TRBV6-5 CASSSLRVSYNEQFF TGTGCCAGCAGTTCCCTAAGGGTATCCTACAATGAGCAGTTCTTC
TRBD1 NA TRBJ1-4 TRBV4-3 CASSQATGANEKLFF TGCGCCAGCAGCCAGGCGACAGGGGCTAATGAAAAACTGTTTTTT
TRBD2 NA TRBJ2-2 TRBV5-4 CASSQQAGVANTGELFF TGTGCCAGCAGCCAACAAGCGGGGGTCGCGAACACCGGGGAGCTGTTTTTT
TRBD1 NA TRBJ2-1 TRBV9 CASSVEGQKNEQFF TGTGCCAGCAGCGTAGAGGGACAGAAGAATGAGCAGTTCTTC
NA NA TRBJ1-2 TRBV5-4 CASSLRPLGDYGYTF TGTGCCAGCAGCTTGAGGCCATTGGGTGACTATGGCTACACCTTC
NA NA TRBJ1-2 TRBV27 CASSLAPSNYGYTF TGTGCCAGCAGTTTGGCTCCGTCTAACTATGGCTACACCTTC
TRBD1 NA TRBJ2-1 TRBV15 CATSRDGTASYNEQFF TGTGCCACCAGCAGAGATGGGACAGCAAGTTACAATGAGCAGTTCTTC
NA NA TRBJ2-7 TRBV19 CASSAGPLNGQYF TGTGCCAGTAGTGCAGGACCCCTGAATGGGCAGTACTTC
NA NA TRBJ2-1 TRBV3-1/TRBV3-2 CASSQKLAVYNEQFF TGTGCCAGCAGCCAGAAACTAGCTGTCTACAATGAGCAGTTCTTC
TRBD1 NA TRBJ1-1 TRBV7-8 CASSSPRQGALNTEAFF TGTGCCAGCAGCTCGCCCCGACAGGGGGCTTTGAACACTGAAGCTTTCTTT
NA NA TRBJ1-1 TRBV7-3 CASSLTLWDTEAFF TGTGCCAGCAGCCTAACCCTCTGGGACACTGAAGCTTTCTTT
TRBD2 NA TRBJ2-3 TRBV9 CASSRGGLVGDTQYF TGTGCCAGCTCCCGTGGCGGACTAGTGGGTGATACGCAGTATTTT
TRBD1 NA TRBJ1-6 TRBV6-2/TRBV6-3 CASSYGQGDSPLHF TGTGCCAGCAGTTACGGACAGGGGGACTCACCCCTCCACTTT
NA NA TRBJ1-5 TRBV5-4 CASSLGGNSNQPQHF TGTGCCAGCAGCTTGGGTGGGAATAGCAATCAGCCCCAGCATTTT
TRBD2 NA TRBJ2-5 TRBV19 CASRVAGGLETQYF TGTGCCAGTAGGGTGGCGGGGGGGCTGGAGACCCAGTACTTC
NA NA TRBJ2-1 TRBV11-2 CASSFGGGPYNEQFF TGTGCCAGCAGCTTCGGCGGGGGCCCTTACAATGAGCAGTTCTTC
TRBD1 NA TRBJ2-7 TRBV28 CASSPTGYPYEQYF TGTGCCAGCAGCCCGACAGGGTATCCCTACGAGCAGTACTTC